The 25 T cell receptor beta chains reported below all come from one sample, sequenced in a study of metastatic and nonmetastatic thyroid tumors. No treatment had been given to any patient before thyroid surgery. TCRdb re-called clones from the PCR reads using MiXCR. This sample has tens of thousands of clones; over 20% occur once, and the top ten carry roughly 28%. The material sequenced was blood. These receptors all stem from a female donor with papillary thyroid cancer or a benign thyroid nodule (not recorded which). Some clones in this sample may be carry-over from other donors' samples.

This clone was seen ten or more times. This chain links TRBV6-4 with TRBJ2-3; a possible D gene is TRBD1 (6 bases). The CDR3 is made up of 17 amino acids. Trimming removed 0 bases from V and 5 bases from J, with 18 bases in between. CDR1 and CDR2 from the germline V gene are MRHNA and SNTAGT. CDR3 loop: CASSDSRDTGLLDTQYF. The CDR3 nucleotides are TGTGCCAGCAGTGACTCCCGGGACACAGGTCTTTTAGATACGCAGTATTTT.

This sequence joins TRBV5-1 and TRBJ1-1; perhaps TRBD1 as D (6 bases). The CDR3 is 14 amino acids. Trimming pared 3 bases from V and 1 base from J, leaving 10 bases between. Germline V gives CDR1 SGHRS, CDR2 YFSETQ. CDR3 loop: CASSSRTANTEAFF. CDR3 coding DNA: TGCGCCAGCAGCTCTAGGACAGCGAACACTGAAGCTTTCTTT.

The chain couples TRBV20-1 to TRBJ2-6; 9 bases line up with TRBD2. The CDR3 has 19 amino acids. Germline CDR1 reads DFQATT; CDR2 reads SNEGSKA (reference sequence). The trim removed 3 bases at V and 0 bases at J, leaving 12 bases unmatched. The CDR3 nucleotides are TGCAGTGCTAGCCCAACAACTAGCGGGTCTAGCTCTGGGGCCAACGTCCTGACTTTC. It yields the protein CSASPTTSGSSSGANVLTF.

Only a few counts were recorded for this clone. A much larger clone lies a single base off, so this may be a read error. J is TRBJ2-2 and V is TRBV20-1, with D possibly matching TRBD1 (5 bases). Germline lookup yields CDR1 DFQATT and CDR2 SNEGSKA (reference sequence). Trimming took 3 bases from V and 10 from J, leaving 24 bases between them. The CDR3 has 16 residues. CDR3 region: CSARGPPKPIGVELFF. CDR3 DNA: TGCAGTGCTAGGGGCCCCCCCAAACCAATAGGGGTGGAGCTGTTTTTT.

The chain has TRBV2 and TRBJ2-7; TRBD2 agrees at 7 bases. Losses at the gene ends were 0 bases for V and 3 bases for J; bases not matched to a gene: 8. The CDR3 has 16 residues. In germline, CDR1 is SNHLY, CDR2 FYNNEI. DNA of the CDR3: TGTGCCAGCAGTGAAGCGCGTCTAGCGGAATACTACGAGCAGTACTTC. Protein: CASSEARLAEYYEQYF.

This clone has a handful of counts. Germline and junction disagree at one end, which may indicate a read error. The rearrangement uses TRBV6-2 or TRBV6-3 and TRBJ2-7; 9 bases align to TRBD1. CDR3 length: 17 residues. CDR1 MNHEY and CDR2 SVGEGT come from the germline V gene. Written as DNA, the CDR3 is TGTGCTAGCAGTTACATCGGGGACAGGGTCGGAACCTACGATCAGTACTTC. It encodes CASSYIGDRVGTYDQYF.

This clone was recorded many times. The J gene is TRBJ2-3, the V gene TRBV6-4, with 10 positions matching TRBD1. Germline-derived CDR1 and CDR2 are MRHNA and SNTAGT. The CDR3 runs 15 residues. The V gene end was trimmed by 0 bases and the J gene end by 4 bases; junction bases not matched to a gene: 1. The CDR3, as DNA: TGTGCCAGCAGTGACTCGACAGGGGGCGCAGATACGCAGTATTTT. As protein: CASSDSTGGADTQYF.

This clone was seen ten or more times. V gene TRBV28 combines with J gene TRBJ2-7, with TRBD1 matching 11 bases. The CDR3 sequence is 16 residues long. V lost 2 bases to trimming and J lost 3 bases; unmatched junction nucleotides: 6. Germline V gene sequence: CDR1 MDHEN, CDR2 SYDVKM. CDR3 sequence (DNA): TGTGCCAGCAGTTTAGGGGGACAGGGGGGGGTCTACGAGCAGTACTTC. Translation gives CASSLGGQGGVYEQYF.

The table lists this clone with many counts. The chain couples TRBV5-1 to TRBJ2-1; 10 nucleotides agree with TRBD2. This CDR3 spans 16 amino acids. Trimming cost V 4 bases and J 1 base; bases outside gene matches: 5. Germline V CDR1 and CDR2: SGHRS, YFSETQ. The CDR3 region is CASSLTSGRSYNEQFF. The CDR3 bases are TGCGCCAGCAGCCTGACTAGCGGGCGTTCCTACAATGAGCAGTTCTTC.

This clone was seen only a few times. V and J are TRBV5-4 and TRBJ2-3; D is ambiguous. The V end was cut by 1 base, the J end by 7 bases, with 7 bases between. The CDR3 runs to 12 residues. Per germline, CDR1 SGHNT and CDR2 YYREEE (reference sequence). The CDR3 here is CASSLSSNTQYF. Here the CDR3 DNA reads TGTGCCAGCAGCTTGTCTTCCAATACGCAGTATTTT.

The table lists this clone with many counts. The chain carries TRBV20-1 and TRBJ1-6, with 7 bases matching TRBD1. After removal of 3 bases from V and 6 bases from J, the junction contained 8 bases not matched to a gene. CDR1 is DFQATT, CDR2 SNEGSKA, per germline (reference sequence). This CDR3 comprises 15 residues. The chain's CDR3 is CSASEGPGGNSPLHF. The CDR3 DNA follows: TGCAGTGCTAGCGAGGGGCCAGGGGGTAATTCACCCCTCCACTTT.

This clone was seen at least ten times. V and J are TRBV2 and TRBJ2-1; weak D call: TRBD2 (6 bases). The CDR3 covers 14 residues. Germline V gene sequence: CDR1 SNHLY, CDR2 FYNNEI. The germline V and J ends were trimmed by 6 bases and 5 bases, with 14 bases remaining between them. CDR3 bases: TGTGCCAGCAGAGCCTCACGGGAGCACAATGAGCAGTTCTTC. It is translated as CASRASREHNEQFF.

This clone was picked up many times. The chain couples TRBV30 to TRBJ1-5, with D possibly TRBD1 on 5 matching bases. The CDR3 extends over 13 amino acids. Trimming pared 2 bases from V and 5 bases from J, leaving 10 bases between. Germline V gene lookup returns CDR1 GTSNPN and CDR2 SVGIG (reference sequence). The CDR3 sequence is CAWSQGVDQPQHF. CDR3 in DNA: TGTGCCTGGAGTCAAGGGGTGGATCAGCCCCAGCATTTT.

The chain has TRBV19 and TRBJ2-3, with 9 positions matching TRBD1. The germline V gene has CDR1 LNHDA and CDR2 SQIVND (reference sequence). This CDR3 is built from 17 residues. The J segment lost 4 bases and the V segment lost 3 bases, leaving 11 bases of the junction unmatched. The CDR3 sequence is CASSIWGTGREADTQYF. In DNA form, the CDR3 reads TGTGCCAGTAGTATTTGGGGGACAGGGAGGGAGGCAGATACGCAGTATTTT.

This clone was counted many times. The rearrangement joins TRBV6-2 or TRBV6-3 to TRBJ2-3; TRBD1 matches at 9 bases. The CDR3 is 16 residues long. Looked up from germline, CDR1 is MNHEY and CDR2 is SVGEGT. The J segment lost 5 bases and the V segment lost 8 bases, leaving 14 bases of the junction unmatched. CDR3: CASRQARDRVEDTQYF. The CDR3 DNA reads as TGTGCCAGCCGACAGGCCCGGGACAGGGTAGAAGATACGCAGTATTTT.

By frequency in the sample, this clone is medium-sized. The chain links TRBV19 to TRBJ2-7; 7 bases align to TRBD2. Per the germline V gene, CDR1 is LNHDA and CDR2 is SQIVND (reference sequence). The CDR3 has 12 residues. With V trimmed by 10 bases and J by 3 bases, 6 bases remained unmatched. CDR3 region: CATGGSNYEQYF. The DNA for the CDR3 is TGTGCCACTGGCGGGAGTAACTACGAGCAGTACTTC. Drawing the rest from reference TRBV19 and TRBJ2-7, the complete variable domain is DGGITQSPKYLFRKEGQNVTLSCEQNLNHDAMYWYRQDPGQGLRLIYYSQIVNDFQKGDIAEGYSVSREKKESFPLTVTSAQKNPTAFYLCATGGSNYEQYFGPGTRLTVT.

This clone was observed a handful of times. The J gene is TRBJ2-7, the V gene TRBV28, with D uncertain. The CDR3 has 15 residues. Trimming took 5 bases from V and 2 from J, leaving 16 bases between them. Looked up from germline, CDR1 is MDHEN and CDR2 is SYDVKM. The CDR3 nucleotides read TGTGCCAGCAGTCTATTTGGAGTCACAACCTACGAGCAGTACTTC. This gives the protein CASSLFGVTTYEQYF.

Many counts were recorded for this clone. The V and J genes are TRBV24-1 and TRBJ2-6; D uncertain. Between the trimmed V and J ends, which lost 2 bases and 4 bases, there was a span of 2 bases. CDR1 is KGHDR, CDR2 SFDVKD, per germline. The CDR3 has 13 amino acids. CDR3 region: CATSDWGANVLTF. Written as DNA, the CDR3 is TGTGCCACCAGTGATTGGGGGGCCAACGTCCTGACTTTC.

By share of the sample, this clone is medium-sized. The CDR3 region has the DNA TGTGCCAGCAGTCCTTGGGGGAACCCCTGGACTTTCTTT. Its translation: CASSPWGNPWTFF. This sequence joins TRBV28 and TRBJ1-1; a possible D gene is TRBD1 (5 bases). The CDR3 spans 13 residues. Looked up from germline, CDR1 is MDHEN and CDR2 is SYDVKM. Trimming took off 5 bases at V and 12 bases at J, with 19 bases between the two ends.

The chain recombines TRBV10-1 with TRBJ2-2; D may match TRBD1 or TRBD2 (5 bases each). The V and J ends lost 6 bases and 2 bases respectively, with 22 bases between them. Germline V gene sequence: CDR1 WNHNN, CDR2 SYGVQD (reference sequence). The CDR3 consists of 18 residues. CDR3 residues: CASRAPPGTGVNTGELFF. CDR3 bases: TGCGCCAGCAGAGCCCCACCCGGGACCGGGGTAAACACCGGGGAGCTGTTTTTT.

As concerns this clone: Other DNA sequences in the same sample also yield this CDR3. This CDR3 reads CASSAALSVGYNEQFF. The DNA of the CDR3 is TGTGCCAGCAGCGCCGCCCTTAGCGTTGGTTACAATGAGCAGTTCTTC. This chain links TRBV9 with TRBJ2-1; the D gene is possibly TRBD2 (5 bases). Germline V gene data show CDR1 as SGDLS and CDR2 as YYNGEE. This CDR3 has 16 amino acids. Trimming removed 3 bases at V and 4 bases at J, with 17 bases between.

This clone was counted a few times. V and J are TRBV6-1 and TRBJ1-2, with D unclear. Germline lookup yields CDR1 MNHNS and CDR2 SASEGT. CDR3 length: 16 amino acids. V was cut by 7 bases and J by 4 bases, with 22 bases left in between. CDR3 residues: CASIPPGRRPSYGYTF. For the CDR3, the DNA is TGTGCCAGCATTCCCCCAGGCCGAAGGCCCTCCTATGGCTACACCTTC.

This clone was counted at least ten times. This chain uses TRBV20-1 with TRBJ1-1, with D maybe TRBD1 (6 bases). There are 12 residues in the CDR3. V was pared by 6 bases and J by 3 bases, with 11 bases between. Germline-derived CDR1 and CDR2 are DFQATT and SNEGSKA (reference sequence). CDR3 residues: CSATGQHTEAFF. The CDR3 nucleotides are TGCAGTGCCACAGGACAGCACACTGAAGCTTTCTTT.

The sample holds a few counts of this clone. The rearrangement uses TRBV20-1 and TRBJ2-3; TRBD2 agrees at 8 bases. This CDR3 region has 16 residues. Germline CDR1 is DFQATT and CDR2 is SNEGSKA (reference sequence). The J segment lost 6 bases and the V segment lost 5 bases, leaving 16 bases of the junction unmatched. The CDR3 here is CSAEPLAGGGSDTQYF. CDR3 DNA: TGCAGTGCTGAACCTCTGGCGGGAGGAGGTTCGGATACGCAGTATTTT.

This chain connects TRBV11-2 to TRBJ2-1, with unresolved D. This CDR3 is built from 15 residues. CDR1 is SGHAT, CDR2 FQNNGV, per germline. Deletions cut 0 bases from V and 4 bases from J, with 10 bases between. The CDR3 sequence: CASSLENSSYNEQFF. The CDR3 DNA reads TGTGCCAGCAGCTTAGAGAATTCGTCATACAATGAGCAGTTCTTC.